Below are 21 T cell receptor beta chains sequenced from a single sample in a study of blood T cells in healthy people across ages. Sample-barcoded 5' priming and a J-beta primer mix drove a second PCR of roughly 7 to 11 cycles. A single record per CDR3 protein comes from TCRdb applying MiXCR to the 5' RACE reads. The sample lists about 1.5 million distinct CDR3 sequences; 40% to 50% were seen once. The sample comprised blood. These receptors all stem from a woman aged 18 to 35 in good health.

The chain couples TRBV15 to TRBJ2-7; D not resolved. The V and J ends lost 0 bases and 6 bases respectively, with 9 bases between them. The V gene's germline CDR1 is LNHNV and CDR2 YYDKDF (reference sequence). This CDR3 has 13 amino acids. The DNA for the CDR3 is TGTGCCACCAGCAGAGAGTCACCCTCCGAGCAGTACTTC. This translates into CATSRESPSEQYF. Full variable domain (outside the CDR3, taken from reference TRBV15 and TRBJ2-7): DAMVIQNPRYQVTQFGKPVTLSCSQTLNHNVMYWYQQKSSQAPKLLFHYYDKDFNNEADTPDNFQSRRPNTSFCFLDIRSPGLGDTAMYLCATSRESPSEQYFGPGTRLTVT.

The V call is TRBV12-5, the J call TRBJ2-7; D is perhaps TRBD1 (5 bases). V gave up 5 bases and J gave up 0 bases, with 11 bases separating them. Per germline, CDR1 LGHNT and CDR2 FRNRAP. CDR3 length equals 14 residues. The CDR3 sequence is CASGPSTVSYEQYF. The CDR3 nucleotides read TGTGCTAGTGGTCCCTCGACAGTCTCCTACGAGCAGTACTTC.

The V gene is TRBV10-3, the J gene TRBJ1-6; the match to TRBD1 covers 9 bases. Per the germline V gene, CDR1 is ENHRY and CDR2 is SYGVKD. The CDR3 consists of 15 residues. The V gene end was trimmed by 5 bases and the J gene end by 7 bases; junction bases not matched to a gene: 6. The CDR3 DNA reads TGTGCCATCAGTTCTTCGACAGGGGGAAATTCACCCCTCCACTTT. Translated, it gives CAISSSTGGNSPLHF.

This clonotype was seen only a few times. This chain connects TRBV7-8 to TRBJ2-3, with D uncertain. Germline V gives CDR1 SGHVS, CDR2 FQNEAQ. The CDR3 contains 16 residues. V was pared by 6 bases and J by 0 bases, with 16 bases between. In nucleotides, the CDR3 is TGTGCCAGCAGACCCACATGGGCCCTCAGCACAGATACGCAGTATTTT. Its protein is CASRPTWALSTDTQYF. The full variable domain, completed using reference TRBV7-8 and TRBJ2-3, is GAGVSQSPRYKVAKRGQDVALRCDPISGHVSLFWYQQALGQGPEFLTYFQNEAQLDKSGLPSDRFFAERPEGSVSTLKIQRTQQEDSAVYLCASRPTWALSTDTQYFGPGTRLTVL.

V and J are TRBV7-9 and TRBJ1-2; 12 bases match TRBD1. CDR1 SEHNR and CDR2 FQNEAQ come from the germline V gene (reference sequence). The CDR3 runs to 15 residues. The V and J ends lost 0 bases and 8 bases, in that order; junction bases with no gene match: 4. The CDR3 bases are TGTGCCAGCAGCTTAGCCTGGGGACAGGGGGCCGGCTACACCTTC. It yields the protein CASSLAWGQGAGYTF. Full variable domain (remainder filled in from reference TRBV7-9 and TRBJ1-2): DTGVSQNPRHKITKRGQNVTFRCDPISEHNRLYWYRQTLGQGPEFLTYFQNEAQLEKSRLLSDRFSAERPKGSFSTLEIQRTEQGDSAMYLCASSLAWGQGAGYTFGSGTRLTVV.

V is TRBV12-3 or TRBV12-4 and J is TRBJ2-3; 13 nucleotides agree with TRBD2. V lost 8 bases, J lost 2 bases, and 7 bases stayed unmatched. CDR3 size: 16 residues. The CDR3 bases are TGTGCCAGCTGGGGAGGGACTAGCGGGGACACAGATACGCAGTATTTT. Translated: CASWGGTSGDTDTQYF.

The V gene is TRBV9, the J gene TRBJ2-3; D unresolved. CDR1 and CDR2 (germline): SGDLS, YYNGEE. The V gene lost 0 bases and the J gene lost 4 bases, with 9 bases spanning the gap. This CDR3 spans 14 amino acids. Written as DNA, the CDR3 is TGTGCCAGCAGCGTAGTGCCCTCCCCAGATACGCAGTATTTT. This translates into CASSVVPSPDTQYF.

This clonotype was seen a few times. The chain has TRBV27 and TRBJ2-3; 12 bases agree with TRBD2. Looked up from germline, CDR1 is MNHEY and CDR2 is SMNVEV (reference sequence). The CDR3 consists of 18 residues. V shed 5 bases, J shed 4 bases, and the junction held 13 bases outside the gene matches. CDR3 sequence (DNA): TGTGCCAGCAGTCCCCTTCGGCTAGCGGGGGGGATCGCAGATACGCAGTATTTT. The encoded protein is CASSPLRLAGGIADTQYF.

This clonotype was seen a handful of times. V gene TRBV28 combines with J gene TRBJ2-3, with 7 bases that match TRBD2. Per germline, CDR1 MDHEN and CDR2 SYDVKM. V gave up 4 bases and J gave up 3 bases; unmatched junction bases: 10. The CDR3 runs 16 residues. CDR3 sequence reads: CASSWSPGEGTDTQYF. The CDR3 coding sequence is TGTGCCAGCAGTTGGAGTCCGGGGGAGGGAACAGATACGCAGTATTTT.

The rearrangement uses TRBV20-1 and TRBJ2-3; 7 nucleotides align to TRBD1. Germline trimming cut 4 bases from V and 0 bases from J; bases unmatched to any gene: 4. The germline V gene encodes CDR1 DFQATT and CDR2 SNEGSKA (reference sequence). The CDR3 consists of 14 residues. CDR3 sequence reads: CSANGQVSTDTQYF. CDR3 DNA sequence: TGCAGTGCTAATGGACAGGTTAGCACAGATACGCAGTATTTT.

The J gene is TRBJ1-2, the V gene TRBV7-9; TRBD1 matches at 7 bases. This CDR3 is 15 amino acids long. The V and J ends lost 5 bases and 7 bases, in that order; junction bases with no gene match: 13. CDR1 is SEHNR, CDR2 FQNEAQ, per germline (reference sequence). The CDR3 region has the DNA TGTGCCAGCAGCCCGGAGAGGGGGCTATTAGGTGGCTACACCTTC. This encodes CASSPERGLLGGYTF.

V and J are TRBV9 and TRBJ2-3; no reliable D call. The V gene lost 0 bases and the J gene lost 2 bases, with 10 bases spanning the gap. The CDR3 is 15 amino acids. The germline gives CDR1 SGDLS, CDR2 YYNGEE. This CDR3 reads CASSVAGDITDTQYF. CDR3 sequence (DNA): TGTGCCAGCAGCGTAGCTGGGGATATCACAGATACGCAGTATTTT.

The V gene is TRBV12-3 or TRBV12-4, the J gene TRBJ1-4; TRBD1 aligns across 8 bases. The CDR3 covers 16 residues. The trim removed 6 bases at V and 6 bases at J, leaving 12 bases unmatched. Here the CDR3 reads CASSKKPGQAYEKLFF. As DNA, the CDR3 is TGTGCCAGCAGCAAAAAACCGGGACAGGCCTATGAAAAACTGTTTTTT.

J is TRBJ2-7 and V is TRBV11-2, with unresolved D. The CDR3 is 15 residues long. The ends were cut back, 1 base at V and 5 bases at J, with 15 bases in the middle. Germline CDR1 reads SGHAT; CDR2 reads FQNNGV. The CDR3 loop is CASSLVVGFRDEQYF. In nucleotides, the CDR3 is TGTGCCAGCAGCTTAGTCGTTGGATTCCGCGACGAGCAGTACTTC.

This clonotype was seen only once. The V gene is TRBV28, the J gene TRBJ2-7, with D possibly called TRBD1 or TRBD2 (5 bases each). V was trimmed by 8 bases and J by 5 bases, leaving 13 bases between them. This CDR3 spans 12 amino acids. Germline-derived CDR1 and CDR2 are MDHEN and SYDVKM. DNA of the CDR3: TGTGCCAGCGGGGGACCCCGGAACGAGCAGTACTTC. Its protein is CASGGPRNEQYF. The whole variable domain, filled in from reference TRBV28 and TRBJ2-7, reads DVKVTQSSRYLVKRTGEKVFLECVQDMDHENMFWYRQDPGLGLRLIYFSYDVKMKEKGDIPEGYSVSREKKERFSLILESASTNQTSMYLCASGGPRNEQYFGPGTRLTVT.

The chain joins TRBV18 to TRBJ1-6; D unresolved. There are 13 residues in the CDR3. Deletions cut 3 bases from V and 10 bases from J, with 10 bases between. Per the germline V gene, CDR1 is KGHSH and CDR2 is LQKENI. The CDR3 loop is CASSPISGSPLHF. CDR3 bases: TGTGCCAGCTCACCCATTTCCGGGTCACCCCTCCACTTT.

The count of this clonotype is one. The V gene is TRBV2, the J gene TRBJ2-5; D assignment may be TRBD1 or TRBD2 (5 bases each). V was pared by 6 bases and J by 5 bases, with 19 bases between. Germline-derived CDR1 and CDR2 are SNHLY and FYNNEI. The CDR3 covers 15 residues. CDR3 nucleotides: TGTGCCAGCAGCTCCGGGACCAGCGAGGTGGAGACCCAGTACTTC. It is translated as CASSSGTSEVETQYF.

CDR3: CASGEREGAAYEQYF. The CDR3 DNA is TGCGCCAGCGGTGAGAGGGAGGGGGCTGCCTACGAGCAGTACTTC. The chain links TRBV5-1 to TRBJ2-7, with D possibly called TRBD1 or TRBD2 (7 bases each). This CDR3 spans 15 amino acids. The germline V gene has CDR1 SGHRS and CDR2 YFSETQ. V was clipped by 7 bases and J by 2 bases, with 19 bases between them.

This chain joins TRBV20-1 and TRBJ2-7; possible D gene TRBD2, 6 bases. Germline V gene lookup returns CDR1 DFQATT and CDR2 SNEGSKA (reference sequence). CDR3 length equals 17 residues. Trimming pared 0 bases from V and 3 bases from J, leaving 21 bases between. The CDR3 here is CSARDGATRDSNYEQYF. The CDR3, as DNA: TGCAGTGCTAGAGATGGGGCCACCCGGGACTCGAACTACGAGCAGTACTTC.

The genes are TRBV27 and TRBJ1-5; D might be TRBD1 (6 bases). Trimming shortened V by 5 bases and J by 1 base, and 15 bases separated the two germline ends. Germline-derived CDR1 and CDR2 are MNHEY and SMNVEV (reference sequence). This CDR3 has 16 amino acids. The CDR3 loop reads CASSHKGGASNQPQHF. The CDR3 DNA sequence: TGTGCCAGCAGTCACAAGGGGGGGGCAAGCAATCAGCCCCAGCATTTT.

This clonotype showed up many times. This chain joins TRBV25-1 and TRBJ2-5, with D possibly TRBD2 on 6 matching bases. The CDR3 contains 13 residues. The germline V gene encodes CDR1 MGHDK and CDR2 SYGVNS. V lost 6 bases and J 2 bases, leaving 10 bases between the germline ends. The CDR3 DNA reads TGTGCCAGCAGCGTGGGACTTCAAGAGACCCAGTACTTC. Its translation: CASSVGLQETQYF.